Given below is one TCR beta chain in context. The antigen is unknown. Trimming took off 5 bases at V and 0 bases at J, with 13 bases between the two ends. CDR1 is SGHTA and CDR2 is FQGNSA in the germline V gene. The CDR3 is made up of 15 amino acids. TCRdb keeps only in-frame clones here, not all; method: immunoSEQ multiplex PCR. The profile shows around 78,000 clones, 70% to 90% of them singletons. This specimen comes from a study of T cells in localized non-small cell lung cancer. Study results and caveats: Tumor trailed uninvolved adjacent lung in T cell clonality, which peaked there. Increased T cell density in blood showed an association with longer overall survival.

The J gene is TRBJ1-1, the V gene TRBV7-2; D is unresolved. Sequenced here: peripheral blood, sampled before any cancer treatment. The origin of this receptor is a woman aged 40-69 years with stage I squamous cell lung carcinoma. CDR3 in DNA: TGTGCCAGCAGCCCAGAGCCTCTTATGAACACTGAAGCTTTCTTT. It is translated as CASSPEPLMNTEAFF. The complete variable domain, with remaining parts taken from reference TRBV7-2 and TRBJ1-1, reads GAGVSQSPSNKVTEKGKDVELRCDPISGHTALYWYRQSLGQGLEFLIYFQGNSAPDKSGLPSDRFSAERTGGSVSTLTIQRTQQEDSAVYLCASSPEPLMNTEAFFGQGTRLTVV.